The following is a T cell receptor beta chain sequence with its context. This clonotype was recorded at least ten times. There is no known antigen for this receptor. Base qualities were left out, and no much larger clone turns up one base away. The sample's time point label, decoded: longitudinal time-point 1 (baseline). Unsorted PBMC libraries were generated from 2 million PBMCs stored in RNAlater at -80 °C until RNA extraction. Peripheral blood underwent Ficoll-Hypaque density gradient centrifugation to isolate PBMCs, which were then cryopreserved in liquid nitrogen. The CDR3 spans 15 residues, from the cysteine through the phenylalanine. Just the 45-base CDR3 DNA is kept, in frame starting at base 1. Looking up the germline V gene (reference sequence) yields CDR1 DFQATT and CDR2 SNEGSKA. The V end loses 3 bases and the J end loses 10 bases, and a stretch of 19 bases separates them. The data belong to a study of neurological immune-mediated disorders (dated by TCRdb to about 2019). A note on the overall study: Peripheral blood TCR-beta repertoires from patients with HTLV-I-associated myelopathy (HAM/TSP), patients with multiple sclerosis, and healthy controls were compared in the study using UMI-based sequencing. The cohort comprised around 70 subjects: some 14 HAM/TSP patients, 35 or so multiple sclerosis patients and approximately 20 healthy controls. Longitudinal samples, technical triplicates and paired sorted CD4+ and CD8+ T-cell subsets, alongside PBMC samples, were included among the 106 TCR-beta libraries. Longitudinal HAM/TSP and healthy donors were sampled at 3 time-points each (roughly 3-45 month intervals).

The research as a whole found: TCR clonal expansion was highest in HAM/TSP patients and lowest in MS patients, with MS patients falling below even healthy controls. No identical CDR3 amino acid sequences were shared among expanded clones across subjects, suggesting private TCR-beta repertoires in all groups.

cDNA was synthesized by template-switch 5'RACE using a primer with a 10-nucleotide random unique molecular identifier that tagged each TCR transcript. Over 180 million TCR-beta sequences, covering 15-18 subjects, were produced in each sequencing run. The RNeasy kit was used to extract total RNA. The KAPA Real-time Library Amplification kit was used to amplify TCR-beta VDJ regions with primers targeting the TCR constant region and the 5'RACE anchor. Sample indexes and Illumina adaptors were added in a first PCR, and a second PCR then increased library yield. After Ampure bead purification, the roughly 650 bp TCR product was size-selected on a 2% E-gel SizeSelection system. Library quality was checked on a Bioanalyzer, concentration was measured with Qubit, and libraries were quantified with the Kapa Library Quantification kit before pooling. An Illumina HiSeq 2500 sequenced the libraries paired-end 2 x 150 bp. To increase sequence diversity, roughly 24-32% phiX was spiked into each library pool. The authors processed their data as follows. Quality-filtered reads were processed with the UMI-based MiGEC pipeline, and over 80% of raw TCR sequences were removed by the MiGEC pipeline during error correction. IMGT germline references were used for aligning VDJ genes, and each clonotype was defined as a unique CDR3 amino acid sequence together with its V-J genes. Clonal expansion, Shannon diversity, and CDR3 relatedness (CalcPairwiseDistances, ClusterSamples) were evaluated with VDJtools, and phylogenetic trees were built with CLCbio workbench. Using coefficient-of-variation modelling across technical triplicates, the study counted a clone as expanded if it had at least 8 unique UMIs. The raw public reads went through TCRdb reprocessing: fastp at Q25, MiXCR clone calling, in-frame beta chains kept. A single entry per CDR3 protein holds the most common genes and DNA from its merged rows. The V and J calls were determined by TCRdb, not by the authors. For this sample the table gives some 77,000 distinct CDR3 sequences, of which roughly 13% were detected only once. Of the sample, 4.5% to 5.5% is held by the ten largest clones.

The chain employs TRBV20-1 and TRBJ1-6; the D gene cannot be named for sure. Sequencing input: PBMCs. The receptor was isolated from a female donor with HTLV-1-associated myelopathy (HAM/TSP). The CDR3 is CSARPYSIPASPLHF. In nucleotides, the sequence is TGCAGTGCTAGGCCCTACAGCATACCTGCATCACCCCTCCACTTT.